The 29 T cell receptor beta chains below come from one sample, sequenced in a study of blood T cell repertoires in COVID-19. Here immunoSEQ multiplex PCR was the method, and the copy in TCRdb shows in-frame clones only, minus some. The data contain 250,000 to 350,000 clones, about nine tenths of them seen just once; the ten biggest clones take up 0.94%. The sequencing sample was made of peripheral blood. The receptors shown here come from a woman in her 40s who had recovered from COVID-19.

The rearrangement joins TRBV6-2 or TRBV6-3 to TRBJ2-1; 10 nucleotides agree with TRBD2. Germline V gene sequence: CDR1 MNHEY, CDR2 SVGEGT. V trimming: 5 bases; J trimming: 3 bases; junction bases outside the gene matches: 16. This CDR3 contains 19 residues. DNA of the CDR3: TGTGCCAGCAGTACTCCCAATATTAGCGGGAGGTACCGCTACAATGAGCAGTTCTTC. It codes for CASSTPNISGRYRYNEQFF.

This clone was counted a single time. The V gene is TRBV5-8, the J gene TRBJ2-5; D might be TRBD2 (5 bases). Trimming left V 5 bases short and J 7 bases short, with 24 bases between. Germline V gene data show CDR1 as SGHTS and CDR2 as YDEGEE. The CDR3 is made up of 16 amino acids. The CDR3 DNA sequence: TGTGCCAGCAGGGAGAGACTACTTCCCCCCAGTGGGACCCAGTACTTC. It specifies CASRERLLPPSGTQYF.

The gene calls are TRBV4-2 and TRBJ2-3, with D possibly being TRBD2 (6 bases). Trimming took 1 base from V and 4 from J, leaving 15 bases between them. There are 16 residues in the CDR3. Germline V gene lookup returns CDR1 LGHNA and CDR2 YNFKEQ. CDR3: CASSQVSGDGSDTQYF. Written as DNA, the CDR3 is TGTGCCAGCAGCCAAGTTTCGGGAGACGGCTCAGATACGCAGTATTTT.

This clone came up a few times. The genes are TRBV30 and TRBJ1-6; 7 bases are shared with TRBD1. This CDR3 region has 14 residues. From germline, CDR1 is GTSNPN and CDR2 SVGIG (reference sequence). V lost 4 bases and J lost 9; bases outside the gene matches: 9. The DNA for the CDR3 is TGTGCCTGGACCTCACCGGGGGACAGTTCACCCCTCCACTTT. This encodes CAWTSPGDSSPLHF.

The chain has TRBV5-6 and TRBJ2-2; D remains ambiguous. CDR3 length: 12 amino acids. Trimming took 3 bases from V and 4 from J, leaving 4 bases between them. Germline-derived CDR1 and CDR2 are SGHDT and YYEEEE. The CDR3 spells CASSYSTGELFF. The CDR3 DNA reads as TGTGCCAGCAGCTACTCCACCGGGGAGCTGTTTTTT.

The J gene is TRBJ2-4, the V gene TRBV19, with TRBD1 matching over 8 bases. Germline V gene sequence: CDR1 LNHDA, CDR2 SQIVND (reference sequence). The CDR3 consists of 15 residues. Trimming took 5 bases from V and 0 from J; bases not matched to a gene: 3. The CDR3 loop reads CASSPDREAKNIQYF. The DNA for the CDR3 is TGTGCCAGTAGTCCGGACAGGGAAGCCAAAAACATTCAGTACTTC.

The rearrangement links TRBV5-1 to TRBJ2-7; 9 nucleotides agree with TRBD1. The V gene's germline CDR1 is SGHRS and CDR2 YFSETQ. The CDR3 consists of 15 residues. V shed 5 bases, J shed 3 bases, and the junction held 9 bases outside the gene matches. CDR3 residues: CASRTEGQGHYEQYF. The DNA of the CDR3 is TGCGCCAGCAGGACGGAGGGACAGGGACACTACGAGCAGTACTTC.

This clone was seen more than once but under ten times. The V and J genes are TRBV18 and TRBJ1-1; possible D gene TRBD1, 5 bases. The CDR3 loop spans 14 amino acids. V was shortened by 3 bases and J by 7 bases, with 15 bases between the two germline ends. The germline V gene has CDR1 KGHSH and CDR2 LQKENI. The CDR3 DNA reads as TGTGCCAGCTCACCTCGCGGGGGGAGAGTTGAAGCTTTCTTT. It yields the protein CASSPRGGRVEAFF.

The genes are TRBV19 and TRBJ2-2, with D unclear. The CDR3 is made up of 11 amino acids. Germline assignment: CDR1 LNHDA and CDR2 SQIVND (reference sequence). Trimming stripped 7 bases from V and 6 bases from J, with 6 bases between. The CDR3 coding sequence is TGTGCCAGTACCTCCGCCGGGGAGCTGTTTTTT. Its translation: CASTSAGELFF.

The V and J genes are TRBV19 and TRBJ2-1; TRBD1 matches 7 bases. The germline CDR1 and CDR2 sequences are LNHDA and SQIVND (reference sequence). CDR3 length: 15 amino acids. V lost 5 bases, J lost 0 bases, and 4 bases stayed unmatched. This chain's CDR3 is CASSADRASYNEQFF. CDR3 DNA sequence: TGTGCCAGTAGTGCCGACAGGGCCTCCTACAATGAGCAGTTCTTC.

The chain uses TRBV5-1 and TRBJ1-5; 7 nucleotides line up with TRBD1. Losses at the gene ends were 0 bases for V and 3 bases for J; bases not matched to a gene: 9. CDR3 length: 17 amino acids. CDR1 and CDR2 from the germline V gene are SGHRS and YFSETQ. For the CDR3, the DNA is TGCGCCAGCAGCTTGGTGGGTGACAGGGAGTCCAATCAGCCCCAGCATTTT. Its translation is CASSLVGDRESNQPQHF.

The chain uses TRBV15 and TRBJ1-1; D not certain. CDR3 size: 17 residues. Germline CDR1 is LNHNV and CDR2 is YYDKDF (reference sequence). Trimming stripped 1 base from V and 5 bases from J, with 20 bases between. CDR3 sequence reads: CATSRVNFRGKTTEAFF. The CDR3 DNA reads TGTGCCACCAGCAGAGTAAATTTCCGGGGTAAAACGACTGAAGCTTTCTTT.

The chain uses TRBV5-6 and TRBJ2-7; perhaps TRBD2 as D (6 bases). CDR3 length equals 15 residues. CDR1 is SGHDT and CDR2 is YYEEEE in the germline V gene. Trimming stripped 1 base from V and 6 bases from J, with 17 bases between. The CDR3 DNA reads as TGTGCCAGCAGCTTGACCCCGGGAGAGTTTGCCGAGCAGTACTTC. Translated: CASSLTPGEFAEQYF.

The chain combines TRBV2 with TRBJ2-7; perhaps TRBD2 as D (6 bases). Germline assignment: CDR1 SNHLY and CDR2 FYNNEI. V was shortened by 6 bases and J by 4 bases, with 13 bases between the two germline ends. The CDR3 covers 13 residues. The CDR3, as DNA: TGTGCCAGCAGGTGGAGGGCGAGATACGAGCAGTACTTC. This gives the protein CASRWRARYEQYF.

The V call is TRBV6-4, the J call TRBJ2-1; TRBD2 might be the D (6 bases). The V and J ends lost 0 bases and 6 bases respectively, with 18 bases between them. The CDR3 is 17 residues long. Germline CDR1 and CDR2: MRHNA and SNTAGT. Here the CDR3 reads CASSDSYGVSGFNEQFF. CDR3 coding DNA: TGTGCCAGCAGTGACTCATATGGGGTGAGCGGGTTCAATGAGCAGTTCTTC.

This sequence joins TRBV11-3 and TRBJ2-7; maybe TRBD2 (5 bases). This CDR3 has 14 amino acids. Germline V lookup: CDR1 SGHNT, CDR2 YENEEA. V lost 4 bases, J lost 2 bases, and 12 bases lay in between. CDR3 protein: CASSSTRVAYEQYF. The CDR3 nucleotides are TGTGCCAGCAGCTCAACTAGGGTGGCCTACGAGCAGTACTTC.

The J gene is TRBJ2-7, the V gene TRBV30; D unclear. This CDR3 region has 12 residues. V dropped 4 bases and J dropped 5 bases, with 12 bases sitting between them. Germline V CDR1 and CDR2: GTSNPN, SVGIG (reference sequence). The CDR3: CAWTAAWDEQYF. Written as DNA, the CDR3 is TGTGCCTGGACTGCGGCTTGGGACGAGCAGTACTTC.

This rearrangement joins TRBV28 to TRBJ2-3; 7 bases line up with TRBD1. This CDR3 contains 14 residues. The trim removed 5 bases at V and 1 base at J, leaving 3 bases unmatched. The V gene's germline CDR1 is MDHEN and CDR2 SYDVKM. This CDR3 is CASSRDSGTDTQYF. The DNA of the CDR3 is TGTGCCAGCAGTCGGGACAGCGGCACAGATACGCAGTATTTT.

The chain employs TRBV28 and TRBJ2-2; 10 nucleotides match TRBD1. The V gene's germline CDR1 is MDHEN and CDR2 SYDVKM. V shed 7 bases, J shed 5 bases, and the junction held 7 bases outside the gene matches. This CDR3 spans 15 amino acids. CDR3 sequence: CASKRGDRGTGELFF. The CDR3 DNA is TGTGCCAGCAAAAGGGGGGACAGGGGTACCGGGGAGCTGTTTTTT. Full variable domain (rest looked up from reference TRBV28 and TRBJ2-2): DVKVTQSSRYLVKRTGEKVFLECVQDMDHENMFWYRQDPGLGLRLIYFSYDVKMKEKGDIPEGYSVSREKKERFSLILESASTNQTSMYLCASKRGDRGTGELFFGEGSRLTVL.

This chain connects TRBV10-3 to TRBJ1-5; 8 positions match TRBD1. Germline CDR1 ENHRY, CDR2 SYGVKD. With V trimmed by 10 bases and J by 4 bases, 15 bases remained unmatched. CDR3 length: 16 amino acids. The CDR3 bases are TGTGCCACCCGGGGAGCGACAGGGGCCGATAATCAGCCCCAGCATTTT. Translating it yields CATRGATGADNQPQHF.

V usage is TRBV5-1 and J usage is TRBJ2-1; D uncertain. Germline CDR1 and CDR2: SGHRS and YFSETQ. This CDR3 region has 13 residues. The V gene lost 3 bases and the J gene lost 5 bases, with 9 bases spanning the gap. CDR3 sequence (DNA): TGCGCCAGCAGCTCCGCGGTGGACAATGAGCAGTTCTTC. It codes for CASSSAVDNEQFF. Variable domain in full (rest from reference TRBV5-1 and TRBJ2-1): KAGVTQTPRYLIKTRGQQVTLSCSPISGHRSVSWYQQTPGQGLQFLFEYFSETQRNKGNFPGRFSGRQFSNSRSEMNVSTLELGDSALYLCASSSAVDNEQFFGPGTRLTVL.

V is TRBV18 and J is TRBJ2-7, with 10 positions matching TRBD2. Looked up from germline, CDR1 is KGHSH and CDR2 is LQKENI. The CDR3 contains 17 residues. V lost 2 bases and J lost 2; bases outside the gene matches: 9. CDR3 loop: CASSPAYGLAATYEQYF. CDR3 DNA: TGTGCCAGCTCACCAGCGTATGGACTAGCGGCTACCTACGAGCAGTACTTC. Using reference TRBV18 and TRBJ2-7 for the parts outside the CDR3, the full variable domain is NAGVMQNPRHLVRRRGQEARLRCSPMKGHSHVYWYRQLPEEGLKFMVYLQKENIIDESGMPKERFSAEFPKEGPSILRIQQVVRGDSAAYFCASSPAYGLAATYEQYFGPGTRLTVT.

The chain uses TRBV6-5 and TRBJ2-2; no clear D gene. CDR3 length: 15 amino acids. V was clipped by 2 bases and J by 1 base, with 8 bases between them. CDR1 is MNHEY, CDR2 SVGAGI, per germline. The CDR3 protein is CASSYELKNTGELFF. In DNA form, the CDR3 reads TGTGCCAGCAGTTACGAACTCAAGAACACCGGGGAGCTGTTTTTT.

This chain links TRBV9 with TRBJ2-3; TRBD1 might be the D (6 bases). Trimming took off 2 bases at V and 1 base at J, with 11 bases between the two ends. From germline, CDR1 is SGDLS and CDR2 YYNGEE. This CDR3 is built from 15 residues. CDR3 sequence: CASSVRGGGTDTQYF. In nucleotides, the CDR3 is TGTGCCAGCAGCGTCCGAGGGGGAGGCACAGATACGCAGTATTTT.

The chain employs TRBV11-3 and TRBJ2-7; D gene uncertain. The CDR3 spans 14 residues. Germline CDR1 is SGHNT and CDR2 is YENEEA. Trimming took off 5 bases at V and 1 base at J, with 12 bases between the two ends. This CDR3 reads CASSLSSLSYEQYF. For the CDR3, the DNA is TGTGCCAGCAGCCTAAGTAGCCTTTCCTACGAGCAGTACTTC.

The chain links TRBV11-3 to TRBJ2-2, with D possibly matching TRBD2 (6 bases). The V gene lost 5 bases and the J gene lost 5 bases, with 15 bases spanning the gap. CDR1 is SGHNT, CDR2 YENEEA, per germline. CDR3 size: 15 residues. The CDR3 reads CASSPSAGNTGELFF. The CDR3 bases are TGTGCCAGCAGCCCCTCGGCGGGAAATACCGGGGAGCTGTTTTTT.

This clone was seen a single time. This chain uses TRBV5-1 with TRBJ2-7, with 10 nucleotides matching TRBD2. CDR3 size: 15 residues. Germline-derived CDR1 and CDR2 are SGHRS and YFSETQ. Trimming removed 0 bases from V and 7 bases from J; junction bases left unmatched: 7. The CDR3 protein is CASSLAVASGGEQYF. The CDR3 nucleotides read TGCGCCAGCAGCTTGGCCGTCGCTAGCGGGGGTGAGCAGTACTTC. Looking up the rest from reference TRBV5-1 and TRBJ2-7 gives the full variable domain: KAGVTQTPRYLIKTRGQQVTLSCSPISGHRSVSWYQQTPGQGLQFLFEYFSETQRNKGNFPGRFSGRQFSNSRSEMNVSTLELGDSALYLCASSLAVASGGEQYFGPGTRLTVT.

This chain uses TRBV28 with TRBJ1-1; TRBD1 matches 7 bases. V dropped 3 bases and J dropped 1; count of bases not matched to a gene: 2. In germline, CDR1 is MDHEN, CDR2 SYDVKM. The CDR3 is made up of 14 amino acids. The DNA for the CDR3 is TGTGCCAGCAGTTTGGGACAGCAGAACACTGAAGCTTTCTTT. Translated: CASSLGQQNTEAFF.

The V and J genes are TRBV28 and TRBJ2-3; 9 positions match TRBD1. Unmatched junction bases numbered 6, after V lost 7 bases and J lost 4 bases. The CDR3 contains 14 residues. CDR1 is MDHEN and CDR2 is SYDVKM in the germline V gene. The CDR3 loop reads CASTQGALPDTQYF. Here the CDR3 DNA reads TGTGCCAGCACACAGGGGGCGCTGCCAGATACGCAGTATTTT.